This T cell receptor beta chain was obtained from a study of T cell responses to AZD1222 COVID-19 vaccine (dated by TCRdb to about 2021). Regarding the study in general: TCR sequencing covered some 250 trial participants: 200 to 210 given two doses of AZD1222 and 26 given two doses of MenACWY control vaccine. Trial participants were enrolled by age into subgroups of 18-55, 56-69 and 70-plus years, and about 150, 27 and 61 TCR-sequenced participants, respectively, were included in these subgroups.

Reading the label with the study, this specimen's time point is: about 28 days (+/-7) after the second vaccine dose. AZD1222 recipients given second doses at about 4 weeks or at about 12 weeks were pooled, since spike-specific TCR depth and breadth were not found to differ between the two schedules. Vaccinee samples were obtained from the UK trials COV001 and COV002, which included a single-blind randomized controlled phase 2/3 trial of AZD1222 (ChAdOx1 nCoV-19) in healthy adults. For TCRbeta chain sequencing, PBMC samples from trial participants were taken at day 0 and at day 28 after the second dose. Comments on this clone: The antigen it recognizes is unknown. No much larger clone exists at a distance of one base, and base qualities are not known.

The CDR3 regions of human TCRbeta chains were subjected to immunosequencing. As for the authors' bioinformatics: TCRs in the repertoires were compared against a reference library of SARS-CoV-2-specific TCRs that had been generated with the MIRA antigen-specificity platform. Breadth was defined as the fraction of unique TCRs that were SARS-CoV-2-associated. Depth was defined as the fraction of total T cells that were SARS-CoV-2-associated. Using the MIRA data, each spike-specific TCR was assigned both to the spike region to which the TCR was reactive and to a CD4 or CD8 class. Log10-transformed breadth and depth values were compared by one-way ANOVA with Sidak's multiple comparisons tests. Held by TCRdb, this immuneACCESS table contains in-frame sequences only and omits some clones. Under half of the omission traces to an unresolved V gene where checked; the cause of the rest is unknown. From that table come the V and J calls and clone size; the DNA was used to work out D and trimming. This sample has 90,000 to 95,000 clones in its table, and approximately 87% of those were observed once. The ten largest clones capture roughly an eighth of the sample.

Study-wide findings and limitations: Participants were mostly white British and included more females than males, and it was suggested by the authors that clonal diversity may have been underestimated. Conclusions about previously exposed vaccinees are limited, since just five to seven AZD1222 recipients were seropositive for SARS-CoV-2 at baseline. The 56-69-year group was small, and its depth increase did not reach significance, likely because of low power. Nearly half of unique spike-specific TCRs reportedly recognized epitopes outside regions mutated in the B.1.351 and B.1.1.7 variants. Because no day 14 peak-response samples were available, repertoires were characterized only after the peak T cell response. After two AZD1222 doses, spike-specific TCR breadth and depth were significantly higher than at day 0 and than in MenACWY recipients. The vaccine-associated CD4 TCRs covered the entire spike protein, and the dominant responses fell in regions 160-218 and 743-854.

CDR1 is given as SGHAT and CDR2 as FQNNGV, both from the germline V gene. V is pared back by 4 bases and J by 10 bases, with 23 bases lying between the germline termini. From cysteine to phenylalanine, the CDR3 is 16 amino acids long. Only the CDR3 part of the read is kept: 48 bases, read in frame from the first base. The sequence was obtained from an adult who received the AZD1222 COVID-19 vaccine. The chain couples TRBV11-2 to TRBJ2-4, with the D call tentatively TRBD1 or TRBD2, each fitting 5 bases. This specimen was peripheral blood, taken 28 days after the second AZD1222 dose. The CDR3 here reads CASSSLKTLARDIQYF. Here is the DNA: TGTGCCAGCAGCTCCCTTAAGACCCTAGCCAGGGATATTCAGTACTTC.